These 25 T cell receptor beta chains came from one sample sequenced in a study of cytomegalovirus exposure and HLA in healthy donors. Both 60 Vbeta primers and 13 Jbeta primers went into the PCR. Libraries were prepared by immunoSEQ multiplex PCR; TCRdb keeps only in-frame clonotypes and omits some of them. The sample has some 51,000 clones. The sequenced sample consisted of PBMCs. Every receptor here comes from a man aged 40-49 years in good health and CMV-seropositive.

This sequence joins TRBV19 and TRBJ2-3; TRBD1 is a possible D gene (5 bases). Trimming left V 3 bases short and J 5 bases short, with 18 bases between. The length of the CDR3 is 16 residues. The germline V gene encodes CDR1 LNHDA and CDR2 SQIVND (reference sequence). DNA of the CDR3: TGTGCCAGTAGTATCCGGCCAGGGCAATTGAGAGATACGCAGTATTTT. It is translated as CASSIRPGQLRDTQYF.

The chain combines TRBV9 with TRBJ2-5; maybe TRBD1 (5 bases). The CDR3 has 15 residues. The germline V gene has CDR1 SGDLS and CDR2 YYNGEE. The ends were cut back, 5 bases at V and 3 bases at J, with 17 bases in the middle. Written as DNA, the CDR3 is TGTGCCAGCAGTCCCGTTGCAGGGTCCAAAGAGACCCAGTACTTC. Translating it yields CASSPVAGSKETQYF.

This chain connects TRBV28 to TRBJ2-7; the match to TRBD1 covers 8 bases. V shed 2 bases and J 3 bases; nucleotides not matched to a gene: 15. CDR3 length: 18 amino acids. Germline V gene sequence: CDR1 MDHEN, CDR2 SYDVKM. CDR3 sequence: CASSLNRGSSGLDYEQYF. As DNA, the CDR3 is TGTGCCAGCAGTTTAAACAGGGGGTCGTCGGGTTTGGACTACGAGCAGTACTTC.

The chain couples TRBV19 to TRBJ2-2, with TRBD2 identical over 12 bases. Germline V gene data show CDR1 as LNHDA and CDR2 as SQIVND (reference sequence). The CDR3 length is 14 residues. The J segment lost 9 bases and the V segment lost 9 bases, leaving 8 bases of the junction unmatched. CDR3 sequence: CASVTSGSSRELFF. The CDR3 DNA follows: TGTGCCAGCGTGACTAGCGGGAGTTCCAGGGAGCTGTTTTTT.

The chain joins TRBV19 to TRBJ1-2, with 7 bases lining up with TRBD1. The V gene end was trimmed by 4 bases and the J gene end by 14 bases; junction bases not matched to a gene: 7. From germline, CDR1 is LNHDA and CDR2 SQIVND (reference sequence). CDR3 length: 11 amino acids. The DNA for the CDR3 is TGTGCCAGTAGTAATCTTGACAGGGAAACCTTC. Residues: CASSNLDRETF.

This sequence joins TRBV18 and TRBJ2-2; D possibly corresponds to TRBD1 (5 bases). The germline V and J ends were trimmed by 0 bases and 7 bases, with 15 bases remaining between them. The germline gives CDR1 KGHSH, CDR2 LQKENI. The CDR3 contains 16 residues. The CDR3 protein is CASSPPSGREGGELFF. In DNA, the CDR3 is TGTGCCAGCTCACCACCGTCTGGCAGGGAAGGCGGGGAGCTGTTTTTT.

The gene calls are TRBV4-3 and TRBJ1-6; no firm D call. This CDR3 is 13 amino acids long. The V end was cut by 1 base, the J end by 9 bases, with 7 bases between. Germline V gives CDR1 LGHNA, CDR2 YSLEER. CDR3 amino acids: CASSQVVRSPLHF. Here the CDR3 DNA reads TGCGCCAGCAGCCAAGTAGTACGTTCACCCCTCCACTTT.

The gene calls are TRBV30 and TRBJ1-5; D may be TRBD1 (6 bases). This CDR3 has 16 residues. V was shortened by 5 bases and J by 0 bases, with 17 bases between the two germline ends. Germline loops: CDR1 GTSNPN, CDR2 SVGIG (reference sequence). CDR3 nucleotide sequence: TGTGCCTGGTCCCTCGGGGGGGCAGGTAGCAATCAGCCCCAGCATTTT. This gives the protein CAWSLGGAGSNQPQHF.

The genes are TRBV19 and TRBJ1-5, with D uncertain. This CDR3 is 13 amino acids long. Germline CDR1 LNHDA, CDR2 SQIVND (reference sequence). Trimming took 5 bases from V and 0 from J, leaving 5 bases between them. The CDR3 loop reads CASSQLSNQPQHF. CDR3 in DNA: TGTGCCAGTAGTCAACTTAGCAATCAGCCCCAGCATTTT.

The chain employs TRBV7-9 and TRBJ1-5; D gene unclear. CDR1 and CDR2 from the germline V gene are SEHNR and FQNEAQ (reference sequence). This CDR3 region has 15 residues. The V end was cut by 4 bases, the J end by 6 bases, with 16 bases between. The CDR3 loop is CASSSSNRPTQPQHF. The CDR3 nucleotides are TGTGCCAGCAGCTCTAGCAACCGACCGACTCAGCCCCAGCATTTT.

The chain uses TRBV6-5 and TRBJ1-6; D gene ambiguous. Germline CDR1 MNHEY, CDR2 SVGAGI. The CDR3 length is 15 residues. V dropped 4 bases and J dropped 7 bases, with 14 bases sitting between them. CDR3 nucleotide sequence: TGTGCCAGCAGTTCCTCGAGCGGGTCGAATTCACCCCTCCACTTT. Translated, it gives CASSSSSGSNSPLHF.

The chain joins TRBV6-5 to TRBJ2-7; 8 nucleotides line up with TRBD2. Per the germline V gene, CDR1 is MNHEY and CDR2 is SVGAGI. The CDR3 is 15 amino acids. Unmatched junction bases numbered 12, after V lost 6 bases and J lost 5 bases. CDR3 loop: CASRHRGGQINEQYF. In DNA form, the CDR3 reads TGTGCCAGCAGACACCGGGGGGGGCAAATTAACGAGCAGTACTTC.

V and J are TRBV19 and TRBJ2-2; 7 nucleotides match TRBD1. The junction had 8 bases not matched to a gene; V was cut back by 3 bases and J by 7 bases. CDR3 length: 15 amino acids. Germline V CDR1 and CDR2: LNHDA, SQIVND (reference sequence). This chain's CDR3 is CASSMEQGYGGELFF. The CDR3 bases are TGTGCCAGTAGTATGGAACAGGGGTATGGCGGGGAGCTGTTTTTT.

The chain uses TRBV19 and TRBJ1-5; possible D gene TRBD1, 5 bases. CDR1 LNHDA and CDR2 SQIVND come from the germline V gene (reference sequence). V gave up 10 bases and J gave up 7 bases, with 17 bases separating them. The CDR3 has 13 amino acids. The DNA for the CDR3 is TGTGCCACCGGACAAGCAAAGGGCCAGCCCCAGCATTTT. This encodes CATGQAKGQPQHF.

This rearrangement joins TRBV15 to TRBJ2-1, with 12 bases that match TRBD2. Germline V CDR1 and CDR2: LNHNV, YYDKDF (reference sequence). The CDR3 consists of 14 residues. The V and J ends lost 6 bases and 7 bases, in that order; junction bases with no gene match: 4. CDR3 sequence: CATRTGTSGNEQFF. The CDR3 DNA reads as TGTGCCACCAGGACCGGGACTAGCGGGAATGAGCAGTTCTTC.

This chain uses TRBV5-1 with TRBJ1-2; no definite D call. Germline CDR1 and CDR2: SGHRS and YFSETQ. V dropped 2 bases and J dropped 8 bases, with 16 bases sitting between them. The CDR3 is 14 residues long. The CDR3 DNA reads as TGCGCCAGCAGCTTAGACGGGATTTACTCGGGCTACACCTTC. Its translation is CASSLDGIYSGYTF. The whole variable domain, filled in from reference TRBV5-1 and TRBJ1-2, reads KAGVTQTPRYLIKTRGQQVTLSCSPISGHRSVSWYQQTPGQGLQFLFEYFSETQRNKGNFPGRFSGRQFSNSRSEMNVSTLELGDSALYLCASSLDGIYSGYTFGSGTRLTVV.

The chain links TRBV6-1 to TRBJ1-4; maybe TRBD1 (5 bases). The length of the CDR3 is 15 residues. The V end lost 6 bases, the J end lost 6 bases, and 17 bases lay between the germline ends. Germline V gene lookup returns CDR1 MNHNS and CDR2 SASEGT. The CDR3 spells CASSGWWGGDEKLFF. CDR3 sequence (DNA): TGTGCCAGCAGCGGGTGGTGGGGGGGGGATGAAAAACTGTTTTTT.

Here the CDR3 DNA reads TGTGCCAGCAGCTTACGGGGGGCTAGCACAGATACGCAGTATTTT. Protein: CASSLRGASTDTQYF. The chain has TRBV7-3 and TRBJ2-3; tentative D call: TRBD2 (7 bases). The CDR3 has 15 residues. Trimming took 2 bases from V and 0 from J, leaving 9 bases between them. From germline, CDR1 is SGHTA and CDR2 FQGTGA.

The CDR3: CASSEAPWTGGQPQHF. The CDR3 DNA reads as TGTGCCAGCAGTGAAGCTCCGTGGACAGGGGGTCAGCCCCAGCATTTT. This chain joins TRBV6-1 and TRBJ1-5, with TRBD1 identical over 10 bases. This CDR3 comprises 16 residues. The trim removed 0 bases at V and 6 bases at J, leaving 5 bases unmatched. Germline V gives CDR1 MNHNS, CDR2 SASEGT.

The chain is built from TRBV5-1 and TRBJ1-1, with D perhaps TRBD1 (6 bases). Germline loops: CDR1 SGHRS, CDR2 YFSETQ. Trimming took off 3 bases at V and 1 base at J, with 13 bases between the two ends. The CDR3 loop spans 15 amino acids. The CDR3 nucleotides are TGCGCCAGCAGCTGGAGTGGCAGGGGGAACACTGAAGCTTTCTTT. This codes for CASSWSGRGNTEAFF.

The chain is built from TRBV19 and TRBJ1-5; D perhaps matches TRBD1 (6 bases). Germline V gives CDR1 LNHDA, CDR2 SQIVND (reference sequence). Trimming removed 5 bases at V and 0 bases at J, with 17 bases between. The CDR3 spans 17 residues. CDR3 bases: TGTGCCAGTAGTCCACCTCCGGACAGCTCTAGCAATCAGCCCCAGCATTTT. Protein product: CASSPPPDSSSNQPQHF.

The chain uses TRBV30 and TRBJ1-5; 8 nucleotides match TRBD1. Germline CDR1 is GTSNPN and CDR2 is SVGIG (reference sequence). With V trimmed by 1 base and J by 6 bases, 5 bases remained unmatched. The CDR3 runs to 14 residues. In DNA form, the CDR3 reads TGTGCCTGGAGTGCCCAGGGGGCCTTTCAGCCCCAGCATTTT. Protein sequence: CAWSAQGAFQPQHF.

V and J are TRBV2 and TRBJ2-1; 13 bases are shared with TRBD2. The trim removed 0 bases at V and 6 bases at J, leaving 2 bases unmatched. Germline CDR1 reads SNHLY; CDR2 reads FYNNEI. This CDR3 region has 16 residues. CDR3 nucleotides: TGTGCCAGCAGTGAAGCGAGACTAGCGGGGGGCAATGAGCAGTTCTTC. It codes for CASSEARLAGGNEQFF.

The V and J genes are TRBV5-4 and TRBJ2-3; possibly TRBD2 for D (6 bases). V lost 4 bases and J 4 bases, leaving 22 bases between the germline ends. Germline CDR1 is SGHNT and CDR2 is YYREEE (reference sequence). The CDR3 covers 17 residues. In nucleotides, the CDR3 is TGTGCCAGCAGCACGCCCCCGGGACTCCCTGTACCAGATACGCAGTATTTT. Translation: CASSTPPGLPVPDTQYF.

V is TRBV19 and J is TRBJ1-1; a weak D match, TRBD1 (6 bases). Germline CDR1 and CDR2: LNHDA and SQIVND (reference sequence). The CDR3 length is 19 residues. The V end was cut by 4 bases, the J end by 5 bases, with 29 bases between. The CDR3 protein is CASSTGHIRKQGSGTEAFF. The CDR3 DNA reads TGTGCCAGTAGTACAGGGCACATAAGAAAGCAGGGGTCAGGGACTGAAGCTTTCTTT.